This passage covers 16 T cell receptor beta chains from one sample sequenced in a study of T-cell memory formation after mild COVID-19. TCRdb passed the 5' RACE reads through MiXCR, listing each CDR3 protein once. The sample records over 35,000 distinct CDR3 sequences, about a tenth being singletons. The sequencing input was PBMCs or a T cell subset sorted from them (not recorded which). The receptors were gathered from an adult woman who had mild COVID-19 (a few samples of this study predate the infection). Cell type and time point are not known.

This clonotype was counted many times. The rearrangement links TRBV2 to TRBJ1-1, with D uncertain. Germline V gene data show CDR1 as SNHLY and CDR2 as FYNNEI. The CDR3 loop spans 14 amino acids. Trimming left V 4 bases short and J 5 bases short, with 14 bases between. The DNA of the CDR3 is TGTGCCAGCAGTGTATCAGAACTTGGGACTGAAGCTTTCTTT. Amino acid sequence: CASSVSELGTEAFF.

The chain carries TRBV20-1 and TRBJ1-2; TRBD1 matches 9 bases. Germline V gene data show CDR1 as DFQATT and CDR2 as SNEGSKA (reference sequence). The CDR3 has 13 amino acids. DNA of the CDR3: TGCAATACCACAGGGGGCGTAATCGATGGCTACACCTTC. It encodes CNTTGGVIDGYTF.

V is TRBV4-2 and J is TRBJ2-7, with 9 bases that match TRBD1. The germline gives CDR1 LGHNA, CDR2 YNFKEQ. The CDR3 covers 15 residues. J was trimmed by 2 bases and V by 1 base; bases with no gene match: 3. The CDR3 reads CASSQGGTGTYEQYF. CDR3 coding DNA: TGTGCCAGCAGCCAAGGAGGGACAGGGACCTACGAGCAGTACTTC.

This clonotype was recorded a few times. The chain carries TRBV6-2 or TRBV6-3 and TRBJ2-1, with 13 bases aligning to TRBD2. This CDR3 comprises 17 residues. The trim removed 0 bases at V and 4 bases at J, leaving 3 bases unmatched. Germline lookup yields CDR1 MNHEY and CDR2 SVGEGT. The CDR3 sequence: CASSYSTSGGSYNEQFF. The CDR3 DNA is TGTGCCAGCAGTTACTCGACTAGCGGGGGGAGTTACAATGAGCAGTTCTTC.

This clonotype showed up many times. The junction does not match germline at one end; this may be a read error. V usage is TRBV7-2 and J usage is TRBJ2-7, with 15 bases matching TRBD2. Germline V gene data show CDR1 as SGHTA and CDR2 as FQGNSA. The length of the CDR3 is 13 residues. The CDR3 DNA reads as TGTGCCAGCAGCGCCGGACTAGCGGGAGGGCCGTCGTTC. As protein: CASSAGLAGGPSF.

Ten or more counts support this clonotype. This chain links TRBV20-1 with TRBJ2-5; 9 bases match TRBD2. This CDR3 has 12 residues. Germline CDR1 is DFQATT and CDR2 is SNEGSKA (reference sequence). V lost 3 bases, J lost 4 bases, and 0 bases stayed unmatched. The CDR3 reads CSARTSGETQYF. The DNA for the CDR3 is TGCAGTGCTAGGACTAGCGGAGAGACCCAGTACTTC.

The chain couples TRBV7-9 to TRBJ2-1; weak D call: TRBD2 (6 bases). The V and J ends lost 6 bases and 9 bases respectively, with 21 bases between them. The CDR3 is made up of 15 amino acids. Germline CDR1 reads SEHNR; CDR2 reads FQNEAQ (reference sequence). CDR3 coding DNA: TGTGCCAGCAGAAGAAGAGCGGGCGAGTCCAGTGAGCAGTTCTTC. Translated, it gives CASRRRAGESSEQFF.

The V gene is TRBV2, the J gene TRBJ2-1, with 7 bases fitting TRBD2. Per germline, CDR1 SNHLY and CDR2 FYNNEI. CDR3 size: 15 residues. V lost 4 bases to trimming and J lost 9 bases; unmatched junction nucleotides: 12. Here the CDR3 reads CASSGESGARGEQFF. The CDR3 region has the DNA TGTGCCAGCAGTGGGGAGAGCGGGGCTAGGGGTGAGCAGTTCTTC.

The chain employs TRBV30 and TRBJ2-2; TRBD2 agrees at 7 bases. With V trimmed by 0 bases and J by 3 bases, 7 bases remained unmatched. Germline V CDR1 and CDR2: GTSNPN, SVGIG (reference sequence). The CDR3 is 16 amino acids. In DNA, the CDR3 is TGTGCCTGGAGTGTACTAGGGAGGGGCGACACCGGGGAGCTGTTTTTT. This codes for CAWSVLGRGDTGELFF.

Ten or more counts support this clonotype. The rearrangement uses TRBV27 and TRBJ2-7; D call uncertain. The CDR3 is made up of 14 amino acids. The germline gives CDR1 MNHEY, CDR2 SMNVEV (reference sequence). Trimming pared 7 bases from V and 2 bases from J, leaving 15 bases between. The CDR3 is CASKRSSATYEQYF. The CDR3 DNA reads TGTGCCAGCAAACGGAGTTCCGCAACCTACGAGCAGTACTTC.

This clonotype came up once. CDR3 residues: CASKGRVVQETQYF. The CDR3 DNA follows: TGTGCCAGCAAAGGGCGGGTCGTACAAGAGACCCAGTACTTC. The chain joins TRBV11-3 to TRBJ2-5, with a possible D match to TRBD2 (5 bases). The germline V and J ends were trimmed by 7 bases and 2 bases, with 14 bases remaining between them. There are 14 residues in the CDR3. The germline V gene encodes CDR1 SGHNT and CDR2 YENEEA. Drawing the rest from reference TRBV11-3 and TRBJ2-5, the complete variable domain is EAGVVQSPRYKIIEKKQPVAFWCNPISGHNTLYWYLQNLGQGPELLIRYENEEAVDDSQLPKDRFSAERLKGVDSTLKIQPAELGDSAVYLCASKGRVVQETQYFGPGTRLLVL.

This clonotype counts as medium-sized. The gene calls are TRBV5-1 and TRBJ2-5; D gene uncertain. CDR3 length equals 14 residues. Germline V gene sequence: CDR1 SGHRS, CDR2 YFSETQ. Trimming took 0 bases from V and 2 from J, leaving 8 bases between them. DNA for the CDR3: TGCGCCAGCAGCTTGGACAGTCAACAAGAGACCCAGTACTTC. This gives the protein CASSLDSQQETQYF.

This clonotype was observed a handful of times. The V call is TRBV6-6, the J call TRBJ2-1, with TRBD2 identical over 9 bases. The CDR3 runs 16 residues. The germline CDR1 and CDR2 sequences are MNHNY and SVGAGI (reference sequence). Unmatched junction bases numbered 13, after V lost 6 bases and J lost 7 bases. As DNA, the CDR3 is TGTGCCAGCAGCCCCCGGGGTAGCGGGAGTGATAATGAGCAGTTCTTC. As protein: CASSPRGSGSDNEQFF.

This clonotype came up many times. The chain has TRBV20-1 and TRBJ1-4, with D possibly being TRBD1 (6 bases). The V end was cut by 4 bases, the J end by 4 bases, with 19 bases between. The length of the CDR3 is 16 residues. Germline V lookup: CDR1 DFQATT, CDR2 SNEGSKA (reference sequence). This CDR3 reads CSATRGGHRVNEKLFF. Here the CDR3 DNA reads TGCAGTGCTACACGGGGGGGCCACAGGGTTAATGAAAAACTGTTTTTT.

This clonotype was found many times. This chain joins TRBV2 and TRBJ2-1; 15 bases agree with TRBD2. Trimming at V came to 6 bases and at J to 8 bases, leaving 5 bases not matched to a gene. Germline V gene sequence: CDR1 SNHLY, CDR2 FYNNEI. There are 15 residues in the CDR3. CDR3 loop: CASRRGLAGGYEQFF. CDR3 nucleotide sequence: TGTGCCAGCAGGAGAGGACTAGCGGGAGGGTATGAGCAGTTCTTC.

This clonotype was seen at least ten times. The chain links TRBV15 to TRBJ2-5; possibly TRBD1 for D (5 bases). The V end lost 1 base, the J end lost 3 bases, and 6 bases lay between the germline ends. The CDR3 length is 13 residues. Germline CDR1 LNHNV, CDR2 YYDKDF (reference sequence). Written as DNA, the CDR3 is TGTGCCACCAGCAGAGGACAGAAAGAGACCCAGTACTTC. This gives the protein CATSRGQKETQYF.